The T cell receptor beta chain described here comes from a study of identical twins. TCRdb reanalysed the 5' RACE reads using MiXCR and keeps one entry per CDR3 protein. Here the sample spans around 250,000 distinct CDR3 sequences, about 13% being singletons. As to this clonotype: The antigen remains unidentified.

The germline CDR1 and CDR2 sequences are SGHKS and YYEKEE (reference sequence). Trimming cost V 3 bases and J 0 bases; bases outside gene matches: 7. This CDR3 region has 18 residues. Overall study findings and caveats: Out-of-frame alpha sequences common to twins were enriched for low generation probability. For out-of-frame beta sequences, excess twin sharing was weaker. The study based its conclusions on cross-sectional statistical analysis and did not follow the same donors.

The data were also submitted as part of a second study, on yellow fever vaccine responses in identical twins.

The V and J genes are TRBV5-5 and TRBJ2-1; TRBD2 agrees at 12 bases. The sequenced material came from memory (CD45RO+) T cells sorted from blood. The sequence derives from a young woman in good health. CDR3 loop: CASSSTGLAGSSYNEQFF. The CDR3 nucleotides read TGTGCCAGCAGCTCGACCGGACTAGCGGGGAGCTCCTACAATGAGCAGTTCTTC.